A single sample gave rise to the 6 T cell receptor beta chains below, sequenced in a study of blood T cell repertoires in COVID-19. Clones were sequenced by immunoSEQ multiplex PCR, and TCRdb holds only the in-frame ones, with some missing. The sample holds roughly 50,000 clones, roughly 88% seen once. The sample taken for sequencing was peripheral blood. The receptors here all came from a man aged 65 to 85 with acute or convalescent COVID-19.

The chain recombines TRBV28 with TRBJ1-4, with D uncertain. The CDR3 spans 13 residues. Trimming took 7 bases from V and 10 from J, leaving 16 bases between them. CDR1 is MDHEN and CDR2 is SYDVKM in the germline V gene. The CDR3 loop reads CASTPGSSGKLFF. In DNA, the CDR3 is TGTGCCAGCACTCCGGGATCATCTGGAAAACTGTTTTTT. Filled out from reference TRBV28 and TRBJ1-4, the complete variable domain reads DVKVTQSSRYLVKRTGEKVFLECVQDMDHENMFWYRQDPGLGLRLIYFSYDVKMKEKGDIPEGYSVSREKKERFSLILESASTNQTSMYLCASTPGSSGKLFFGSGTQLSVL.

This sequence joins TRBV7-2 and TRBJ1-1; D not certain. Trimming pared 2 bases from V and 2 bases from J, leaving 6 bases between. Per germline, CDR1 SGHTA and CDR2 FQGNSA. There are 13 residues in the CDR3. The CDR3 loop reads CASSLTDNTEAFF. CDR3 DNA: TGTGCCAGCAGCTTAACAGATAACACTGAAGCTTTCTTT.

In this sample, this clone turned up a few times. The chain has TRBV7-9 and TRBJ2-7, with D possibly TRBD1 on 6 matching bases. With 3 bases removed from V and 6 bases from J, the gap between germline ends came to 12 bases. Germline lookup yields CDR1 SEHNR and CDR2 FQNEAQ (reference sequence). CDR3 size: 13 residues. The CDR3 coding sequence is TGTGCCAGCAGCTTTACAGGGTTCGGCGAGCAGTACTTC. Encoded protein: CASSFTGFGEQYF.

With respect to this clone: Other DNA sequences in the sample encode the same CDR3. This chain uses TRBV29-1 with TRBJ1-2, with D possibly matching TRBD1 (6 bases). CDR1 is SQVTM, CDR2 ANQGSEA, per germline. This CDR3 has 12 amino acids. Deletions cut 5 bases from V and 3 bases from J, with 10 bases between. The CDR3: CSVSGGDYGYTF. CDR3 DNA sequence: TGCAGCGTTTCGGGGGGCGACTATGGCTACACCTTC.

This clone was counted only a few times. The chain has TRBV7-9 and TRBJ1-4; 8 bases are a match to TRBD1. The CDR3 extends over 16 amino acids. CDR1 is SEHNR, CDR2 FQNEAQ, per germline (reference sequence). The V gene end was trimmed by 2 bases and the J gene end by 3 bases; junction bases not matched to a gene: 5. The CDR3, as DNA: TGTGCCAGCAGCTTATCAGGGGGCGCGGCTAATGAAAAACTGTTTTTT. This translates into CASSLSGGAANEKLFF.

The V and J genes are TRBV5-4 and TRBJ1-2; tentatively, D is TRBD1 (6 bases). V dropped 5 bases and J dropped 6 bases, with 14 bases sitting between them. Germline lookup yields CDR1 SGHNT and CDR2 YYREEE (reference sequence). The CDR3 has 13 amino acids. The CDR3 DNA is TGTGCCAGCAGTTACGACAGGCTGAATGGCTACACCTTC. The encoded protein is CASSYDRLNGYTF.